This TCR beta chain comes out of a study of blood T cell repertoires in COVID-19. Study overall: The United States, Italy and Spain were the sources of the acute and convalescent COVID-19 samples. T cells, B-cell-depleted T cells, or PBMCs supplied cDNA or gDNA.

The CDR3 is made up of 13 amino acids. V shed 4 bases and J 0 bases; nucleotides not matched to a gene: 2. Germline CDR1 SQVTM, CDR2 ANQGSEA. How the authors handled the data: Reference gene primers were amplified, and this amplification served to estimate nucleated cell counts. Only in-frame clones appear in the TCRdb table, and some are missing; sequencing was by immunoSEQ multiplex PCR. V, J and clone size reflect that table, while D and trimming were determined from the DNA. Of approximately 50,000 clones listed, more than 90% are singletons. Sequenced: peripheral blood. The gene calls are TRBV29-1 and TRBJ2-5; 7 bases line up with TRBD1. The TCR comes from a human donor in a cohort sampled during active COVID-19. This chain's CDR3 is CSVVGQDQETQYF. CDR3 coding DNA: TGCAGCGTTGTAGGACAGGACCAAGAGACCCAGTACTTC.